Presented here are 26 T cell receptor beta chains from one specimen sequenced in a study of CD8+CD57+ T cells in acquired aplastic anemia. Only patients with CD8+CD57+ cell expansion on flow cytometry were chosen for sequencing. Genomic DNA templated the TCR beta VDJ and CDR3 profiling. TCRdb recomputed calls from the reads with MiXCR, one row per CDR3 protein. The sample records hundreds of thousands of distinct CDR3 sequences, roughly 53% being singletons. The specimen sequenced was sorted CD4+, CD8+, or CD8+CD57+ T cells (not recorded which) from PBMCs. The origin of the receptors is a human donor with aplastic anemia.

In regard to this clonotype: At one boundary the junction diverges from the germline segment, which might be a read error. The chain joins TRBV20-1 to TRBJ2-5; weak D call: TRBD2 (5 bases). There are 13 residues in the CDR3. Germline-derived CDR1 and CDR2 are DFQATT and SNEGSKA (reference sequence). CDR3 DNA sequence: TGCAGTGCTACGCCTAGCAACCAGGAGACCCAGTACTTC. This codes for CSATPSNQETQYF.

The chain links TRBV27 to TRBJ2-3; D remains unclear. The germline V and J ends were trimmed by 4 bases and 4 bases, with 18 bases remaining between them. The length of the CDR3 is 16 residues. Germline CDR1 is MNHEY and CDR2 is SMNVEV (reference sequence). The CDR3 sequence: CASSSMFPGRADTQYF. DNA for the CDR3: TGTGCCAGCAGTTCCATGTTTCCTGGTAGGGCAGATACGCAGTATTTT.

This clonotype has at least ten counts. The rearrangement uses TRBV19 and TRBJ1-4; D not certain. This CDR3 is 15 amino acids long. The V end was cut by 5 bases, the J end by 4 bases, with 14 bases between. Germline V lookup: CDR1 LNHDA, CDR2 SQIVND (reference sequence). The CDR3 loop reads CASSLGGLINEKLFF. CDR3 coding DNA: TGTGCCAGTAGTCTCGGCGGGCTCATTAATGAAAAACTGTTTTTT. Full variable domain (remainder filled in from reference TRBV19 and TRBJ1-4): DGGITQSPKYLFRKEGQNVTLSCEQNLNHDAMYWYRQDPGQGLRLIYYSQIVNDFQKGDIAEGYSVSREKKESFPLTVTSAQKNPTAFYLCASSLGGLINEKLFFGSGTQLSVL.

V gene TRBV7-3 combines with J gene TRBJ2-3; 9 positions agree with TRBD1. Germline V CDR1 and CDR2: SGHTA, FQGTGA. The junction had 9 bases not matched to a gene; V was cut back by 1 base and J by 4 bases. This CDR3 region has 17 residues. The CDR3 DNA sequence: TGTGCCAGCAGCTTAAATCCGGGACAGGGAATGGCAGATACGCAGTATTTT. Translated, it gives CASSLNPGQGMADTQYF.

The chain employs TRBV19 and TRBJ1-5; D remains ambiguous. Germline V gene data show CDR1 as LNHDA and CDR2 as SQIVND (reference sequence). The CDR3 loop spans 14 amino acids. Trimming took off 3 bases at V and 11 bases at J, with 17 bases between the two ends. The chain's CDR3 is CASSILANKETQHF. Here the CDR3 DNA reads TGTGCCAGTAGTATTCTAGCGAACAAAGAGACCCAGCATTTT.

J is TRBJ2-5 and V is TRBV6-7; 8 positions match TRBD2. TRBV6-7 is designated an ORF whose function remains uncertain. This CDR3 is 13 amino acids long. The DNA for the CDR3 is TGTGCTACAACACTAGCGGAGTCAGGGACCCAGTACTTC. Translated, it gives CATTLAESGTQYF.

The CDR3: CASSLLGGANSPLHF. The CDR3 DNA reads as TGTGCCAGCAGCTTACTGGGGGGAGCTAATTCACCCCTCCACTTT. The V call is TRBV7-9, the J call TRBJ1-6; the D gene is possibly TRBD1 (5 bases). The CDR3 spans 15 residues. Germline V CDR1 and CDR2: SEHNR, FQNEAQ (reference sequence). V dropped 2 bases and J dropped 6 bases, with 11 bases sitting between them.

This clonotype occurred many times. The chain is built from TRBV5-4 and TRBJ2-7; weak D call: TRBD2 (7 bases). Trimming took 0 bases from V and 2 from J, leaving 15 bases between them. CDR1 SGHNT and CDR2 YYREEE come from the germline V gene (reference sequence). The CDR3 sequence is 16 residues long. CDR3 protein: CASSLGGGRPTYEQYF. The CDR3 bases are TGTGCCAGCAGCTTGGGGGGGGGCCGTCCAACCTACGAGCAGTACTTC.

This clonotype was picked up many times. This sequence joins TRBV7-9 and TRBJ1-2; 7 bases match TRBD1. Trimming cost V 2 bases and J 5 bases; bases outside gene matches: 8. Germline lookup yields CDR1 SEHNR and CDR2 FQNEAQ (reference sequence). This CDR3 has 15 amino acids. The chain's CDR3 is CASSLMEGAGYGYTF. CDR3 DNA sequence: TGTGCCAGCAGCTTAATGGAGGGGGCAGGATATGGCTACACCTTC.

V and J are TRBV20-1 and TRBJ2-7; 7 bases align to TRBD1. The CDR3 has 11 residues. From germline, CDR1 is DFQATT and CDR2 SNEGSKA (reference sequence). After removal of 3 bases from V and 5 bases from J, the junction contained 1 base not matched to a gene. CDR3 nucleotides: TGCAGTGCTAGCGACAGGGACGAGCAGTACTTC. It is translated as CSASDRDEQYF.

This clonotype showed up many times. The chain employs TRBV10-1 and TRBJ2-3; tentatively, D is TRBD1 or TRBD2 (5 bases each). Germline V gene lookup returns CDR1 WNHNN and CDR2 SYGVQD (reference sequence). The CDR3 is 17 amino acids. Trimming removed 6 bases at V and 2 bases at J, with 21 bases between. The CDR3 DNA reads TGCGCCAGCAGCGGGACGCTCTCGGGAACATACACAGATACGCAGTATTTT. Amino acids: CASSGTLSGTYTDTQYF.

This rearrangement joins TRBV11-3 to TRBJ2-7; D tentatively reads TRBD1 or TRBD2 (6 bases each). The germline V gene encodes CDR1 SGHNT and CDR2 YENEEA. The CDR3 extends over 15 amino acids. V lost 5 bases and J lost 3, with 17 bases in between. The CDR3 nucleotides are TGTGCCAGCAGCCCGACTAGGGGGTCCTACTACGAGCAGTACTTC. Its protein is CASSPTRGSYYEQYF.

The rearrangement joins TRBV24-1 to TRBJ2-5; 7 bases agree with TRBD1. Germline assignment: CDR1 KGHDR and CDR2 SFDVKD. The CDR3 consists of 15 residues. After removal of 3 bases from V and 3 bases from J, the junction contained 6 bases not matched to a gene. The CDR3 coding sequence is TGTGCCACCAGTGATCCCCTGACAGGGAAAGAGACCCAGTACTTC. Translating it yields CATSDPLTGKETQYF.

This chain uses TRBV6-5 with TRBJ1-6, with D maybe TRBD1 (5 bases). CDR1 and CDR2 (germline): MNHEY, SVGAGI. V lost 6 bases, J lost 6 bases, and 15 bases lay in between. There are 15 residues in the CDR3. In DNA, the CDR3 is TGTGCCAGCAGCACCGCGGGGGATCGTAATTCACCCCTCCACTTT. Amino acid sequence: CASSTAGDRNSPLHF.

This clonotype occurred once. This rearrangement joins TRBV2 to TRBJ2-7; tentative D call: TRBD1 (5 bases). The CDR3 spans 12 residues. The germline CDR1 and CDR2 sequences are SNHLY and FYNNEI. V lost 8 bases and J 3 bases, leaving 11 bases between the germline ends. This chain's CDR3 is CASVRQSYEQYF. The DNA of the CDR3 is TGTGCCAGCGTGAGACAGAGCTACGAGCAGTACTTC.

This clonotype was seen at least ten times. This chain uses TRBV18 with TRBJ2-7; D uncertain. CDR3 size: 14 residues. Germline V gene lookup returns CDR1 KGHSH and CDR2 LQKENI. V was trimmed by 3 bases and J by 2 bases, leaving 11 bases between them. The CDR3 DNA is TGTGCCAGCTCACCGGTGACGGTTGCCTACGAGCAGTACTTC. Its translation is CASSPVTVAYEQYF.

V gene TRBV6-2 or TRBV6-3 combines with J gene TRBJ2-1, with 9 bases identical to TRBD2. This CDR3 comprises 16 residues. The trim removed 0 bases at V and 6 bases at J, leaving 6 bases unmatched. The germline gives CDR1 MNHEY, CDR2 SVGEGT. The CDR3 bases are TGTGCCAGCAGTTACTCGCGCGGGAGGGCCACCAATGAGCAGTTCTTC. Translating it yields CASSYSRGRATNEQFF.

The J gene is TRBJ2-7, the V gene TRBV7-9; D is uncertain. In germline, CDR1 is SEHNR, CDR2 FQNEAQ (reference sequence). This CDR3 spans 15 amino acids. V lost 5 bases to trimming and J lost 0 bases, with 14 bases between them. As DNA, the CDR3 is TGTGCCAGCAGCCAAGATTCCGACGTCTCCTACGAGCAGTACTTC. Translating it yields CASSQDSDVSYEQYF.

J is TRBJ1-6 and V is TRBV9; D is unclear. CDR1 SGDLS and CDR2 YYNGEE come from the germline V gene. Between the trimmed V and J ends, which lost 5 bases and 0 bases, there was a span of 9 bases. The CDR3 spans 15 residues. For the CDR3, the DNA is TGTGCCAGCAGGGCTTCGGGCTCCTATAATTCACCCCTCCACTTT. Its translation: CASRASGSYNSPLHF.

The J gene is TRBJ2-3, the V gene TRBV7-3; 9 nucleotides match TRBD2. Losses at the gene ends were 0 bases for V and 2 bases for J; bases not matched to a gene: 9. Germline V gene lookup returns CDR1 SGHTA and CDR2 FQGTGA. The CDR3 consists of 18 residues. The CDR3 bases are TGTGCCAGCAGCTTAACTTATCCGCCTAGCGGGACCACAGATACGCAGTATTTT. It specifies CASSLTYPPSGTTDTQYF.

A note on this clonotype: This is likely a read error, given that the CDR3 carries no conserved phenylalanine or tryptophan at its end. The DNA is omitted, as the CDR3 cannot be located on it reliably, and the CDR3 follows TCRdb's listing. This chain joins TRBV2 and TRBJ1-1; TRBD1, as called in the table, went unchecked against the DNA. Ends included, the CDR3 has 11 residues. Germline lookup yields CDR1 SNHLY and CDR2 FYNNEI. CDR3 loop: CASSAGTGNFY.

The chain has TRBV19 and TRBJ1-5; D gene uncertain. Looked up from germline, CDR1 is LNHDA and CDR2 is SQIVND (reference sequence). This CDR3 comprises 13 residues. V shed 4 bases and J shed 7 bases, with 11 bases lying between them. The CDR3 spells CASSRPDPQPQHF. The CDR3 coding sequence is TGTGCCAGTAGTAGGCCAGACCCCCAGCCCCAGCATTTT.

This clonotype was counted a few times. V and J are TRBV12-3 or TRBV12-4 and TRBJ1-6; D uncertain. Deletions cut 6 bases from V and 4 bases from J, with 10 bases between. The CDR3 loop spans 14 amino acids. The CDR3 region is CASRSSVYNSPLHF. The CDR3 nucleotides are TGTGCCAGCAGATCATCCGTATATAATTCACCCCTCCACTTT.

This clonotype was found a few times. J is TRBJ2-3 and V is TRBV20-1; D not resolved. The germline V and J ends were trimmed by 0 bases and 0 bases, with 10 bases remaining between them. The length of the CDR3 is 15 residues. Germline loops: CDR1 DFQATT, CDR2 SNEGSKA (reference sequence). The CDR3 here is CSARDGLTSTDTQYF. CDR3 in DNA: TGCAGTGCTAGAGATGGGCTAACTAGCACAGATACGCAGTATTTT.

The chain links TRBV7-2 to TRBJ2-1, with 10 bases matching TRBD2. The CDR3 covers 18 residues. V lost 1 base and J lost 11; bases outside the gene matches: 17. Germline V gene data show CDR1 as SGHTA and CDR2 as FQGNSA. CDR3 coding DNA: TGTGCCAGCAGCTTAGTATGGACCGGGACTAGCGATACCTACAAGCAGTTCTTC. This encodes CASSLVWTGTSDTYKQFF.

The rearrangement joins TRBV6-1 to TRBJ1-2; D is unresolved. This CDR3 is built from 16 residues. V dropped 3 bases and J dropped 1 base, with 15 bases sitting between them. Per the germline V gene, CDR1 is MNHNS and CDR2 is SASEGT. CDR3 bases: TGTGCCAGCAGTGAGGAAAGTGGCGGATTTAACTATGGCTACACCTTC. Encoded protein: CASSEESGGFNYGYTF.